This is a list of T cell receptor beta chains from one sample in a study of control samples from healthy donors and cancer patients. Measured with immunoSEQ multiplex PCR; TCRdb has only the in-frame clones, and not every one. The table includes 120,000 or so clones, 87% detected once. Sequencing was carried out using blood. Every receptor here comes from a man aged 35-49 years in good health. Both conserved end residues are trimmed from each CDR3.

CDR3 protein: ASSQGGAALNTEAF; J gene: TRBJ1-1; V gene: TRBV3-1/TRBV3-2
CDR3 protein: ATSREQGFDGNTIY; J gene: TRBJ1-3; V gene: TRBV15
CDR3 protein: ASSRDSTYGYT; J gene: TRBJ1-2; V gene: TRBV6-5
CDR3 protein: ASSPSPIAGYT; J gene: TRBJ1-2; V gene: TRBV11-3
CDR3 protein: SVATGTLSSDTQY; J gene: TRBJ2-3; V gene: TRBV29-1
CDR3 protein: ASGLGGTSGYEQY; J gene: TRBJ2-7; V gene: TRBV12-5
CDR3 protein: ASRRGGVNTEAF; J gene: TRBJ1-1; V gene: TRBV14
CDR3 protein: AWSYGEPQH; J gene: TRBJ1-5; V gene: TRBV30
CDR3 protein: AWSVWTAAGNTIY; J gene: TRBJ1-3; V gene: TRBV30
CDR3 protein: ASSLGPLLTDTQY; J gene: TRBJ2-3; V gene: TRBV5-8
CDR3 protein: ASSFGRSSYNSPLH; J gene: TRBJ1-6; V gene: TRBV11-3